The clone carrying this T cell receptor beta chain turned up a few times. The data stem from a study of response to subunit inactivated influenza vaccine. TCRdb analysed the RT-PCR reads with MiXCR anew, one entry per CDR3 protein. Of hundreds of thousands of distinct CDR3 sequences detected, approximately 15% appear once; the ten largest clones hold 6% to 8%. In germline, CDR1 is SEHNR, CDR2 FQNEAQ (reference sequence). Trimming left V 5 bases short and J 7 bases short, with 10 bases between. The CDR3 has 12 amino acids. This material consisted of PBMCs from blood, taken 14 days before vaccination. The TCR was taken from a man aged 50 to 59 who received an inactivated influenza vaccine. V and J are TRBV7-9 and TRBJ2-3; the D is unclear. For the CDR3, the DNA is TGTGCCAGCAGCCCGACTCAAAATACGCAGTATTTT. Translation: CASSPTQNTQYF.